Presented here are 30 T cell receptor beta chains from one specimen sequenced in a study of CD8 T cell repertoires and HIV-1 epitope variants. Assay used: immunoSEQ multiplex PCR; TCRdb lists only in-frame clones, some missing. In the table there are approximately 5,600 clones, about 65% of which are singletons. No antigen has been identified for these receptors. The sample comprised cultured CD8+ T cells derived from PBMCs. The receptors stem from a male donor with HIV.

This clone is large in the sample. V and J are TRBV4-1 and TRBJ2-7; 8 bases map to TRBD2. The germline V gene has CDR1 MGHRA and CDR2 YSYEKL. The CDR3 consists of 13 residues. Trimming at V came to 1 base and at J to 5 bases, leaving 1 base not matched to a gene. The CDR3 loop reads CASSQGTSNEQYF. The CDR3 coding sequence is TGCGCCAGCAGCCAAGGGACTAGCAACGAGCAGTACTTC.

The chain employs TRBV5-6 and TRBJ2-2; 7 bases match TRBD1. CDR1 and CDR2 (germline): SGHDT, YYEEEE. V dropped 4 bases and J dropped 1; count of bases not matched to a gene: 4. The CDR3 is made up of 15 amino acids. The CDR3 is CASSSRQGNTGELFF. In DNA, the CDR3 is TGTGCCAGCAGCAGTCGACAGGGGAACACCGGGGAGCTGTTTTTT.

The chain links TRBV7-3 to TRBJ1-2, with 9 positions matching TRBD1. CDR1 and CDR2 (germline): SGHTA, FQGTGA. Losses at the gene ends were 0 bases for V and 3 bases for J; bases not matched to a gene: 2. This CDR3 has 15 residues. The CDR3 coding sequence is TGTGCCAGCAGCTTAACGGACAGGGGTGACTATGGCTACACCTTC. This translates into CASSLTDRGDYGYTF.

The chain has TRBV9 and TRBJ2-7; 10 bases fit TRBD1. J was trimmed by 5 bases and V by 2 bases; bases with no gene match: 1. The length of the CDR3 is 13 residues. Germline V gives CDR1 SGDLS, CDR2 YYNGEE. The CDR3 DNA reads TGTGCCAGCAGCGTGGGACAGGGGAACGAGCAGTACTTC. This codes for CASSVGQGNEQYF.

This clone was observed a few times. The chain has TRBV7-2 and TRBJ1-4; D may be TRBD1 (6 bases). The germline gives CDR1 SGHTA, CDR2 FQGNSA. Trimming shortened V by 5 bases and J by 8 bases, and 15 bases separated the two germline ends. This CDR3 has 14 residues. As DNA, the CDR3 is TGTGCCAGCAGCGGAGCGGGGGCTCGAGAAAAACTGTTTTTT. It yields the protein CASSGAGAREKLFF.

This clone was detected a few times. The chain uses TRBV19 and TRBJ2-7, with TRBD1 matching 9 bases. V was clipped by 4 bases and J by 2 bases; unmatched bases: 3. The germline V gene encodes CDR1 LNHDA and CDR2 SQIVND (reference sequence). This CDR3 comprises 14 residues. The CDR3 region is CASSTRTGAYEQYF. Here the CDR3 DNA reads TGTGCCAGTAGTACTAGGACAGGGGCCTACGAGCAGTACTTC.

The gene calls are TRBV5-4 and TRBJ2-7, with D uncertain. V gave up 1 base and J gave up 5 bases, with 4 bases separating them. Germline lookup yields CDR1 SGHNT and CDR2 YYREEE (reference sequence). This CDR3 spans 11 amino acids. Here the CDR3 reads CASSLSHEQYF. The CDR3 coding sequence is TGTGCCAGCAGCTTGTCCCACGAGCAGTACTTC. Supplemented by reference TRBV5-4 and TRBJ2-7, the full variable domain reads ETGVTQSPTHLIKTRGQQVTLRCSSQSGHNTVSWYQQALGQGPQFIFQYYREEENGRGNFPPRFSGLQFPNYSSELNVNALELDDSALYLCASSLSHEQYFGPGTRLTVT.

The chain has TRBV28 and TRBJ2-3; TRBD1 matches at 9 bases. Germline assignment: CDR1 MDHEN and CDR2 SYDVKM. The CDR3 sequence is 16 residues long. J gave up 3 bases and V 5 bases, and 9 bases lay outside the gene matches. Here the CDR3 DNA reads TGTGCCAGCAGTCCGGCCCACAGGGGGCAGACAGATACGCAGTATTTT. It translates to CASSPAHRGQTDTQYF.

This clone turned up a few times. The CDR3 DNA reads as TGTGCCAGCAGCGCACCGGGACAGGGCACTTTTAACTATGGCTACACCTTC. The encoded protein is CASSAPGQGTFNYGYTF. The V and J genes are TRBV9 and TRBJ1-2; 9 bases are a match to TRBD1. This CDR3 contains 17 residues. After removal of 3 bases from V and 1 base from J, the junction contained 10 bases not matched to a gene. The germline CDR1 and CDR2 sequences are SGDLS and YYNGEE.

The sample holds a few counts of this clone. In DNA, the CDR3 is TGTGCCAGCAGTTACTCCTTAGACGGGAATCAGCCCCAGCATTTT. This gives the protein CASSYSLDGNQPQHF. The rearrangement links TRBV6-5 to TRBJ1-5; no definite D call. CDR1 is MNHEY and CDR2 is SVGAGI in the germline V gene. Trimming shortened V by 0 bases and J by 4 bases, and 10 bases separated the two germline ends. The length of the CDR3 is 15 residues.

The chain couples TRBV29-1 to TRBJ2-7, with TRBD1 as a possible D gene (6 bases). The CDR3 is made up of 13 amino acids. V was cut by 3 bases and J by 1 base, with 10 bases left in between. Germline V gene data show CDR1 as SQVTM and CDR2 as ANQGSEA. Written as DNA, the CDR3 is TGCAGCGTTGAGCTCGACAGGTCCTACGAGCAGTACTTC. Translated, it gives CSVELDRSYEQYF.

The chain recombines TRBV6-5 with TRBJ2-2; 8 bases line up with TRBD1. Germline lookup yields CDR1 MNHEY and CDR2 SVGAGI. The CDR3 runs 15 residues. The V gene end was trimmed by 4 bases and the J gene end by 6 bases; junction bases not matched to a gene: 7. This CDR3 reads CASSSGQGGSGELFF. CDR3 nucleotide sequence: TGTGCCAGCAGTTCCGGACAGGGAGGTTCCGGGGAGCTGTTTTTT.

This CDR3 is CAISESGDGYTF. The DNA of the CDR3 is TGTGCCATCAGTGAGTCAGGGGATGGCTACACCTTC. This chain joins TRBV10-3 and TRBJ1-2; a weak D match, TRBD1 (5 bases). This CDR3 is 12 amino acids long. Trimming removed 0 bases from V and 6 bases from J, with 5 bases in between. Germline V gene data show CDR1 as ENHRY and CDR2 as SYGVKD.

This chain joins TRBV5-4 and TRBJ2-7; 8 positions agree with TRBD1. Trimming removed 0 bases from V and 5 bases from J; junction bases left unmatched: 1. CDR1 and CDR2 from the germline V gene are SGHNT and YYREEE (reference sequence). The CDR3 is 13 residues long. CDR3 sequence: CASSLGQGNEQYF. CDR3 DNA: TGTGCCAGCAGCTTGGGACAGGGGAACGAGCAGTACTTC.

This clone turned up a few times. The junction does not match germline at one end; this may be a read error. The DNA for the CDR3 is TGTGCCAGCAGCCTAGGGGACAGCGGGAGGGGTGGCTACACCTTC. Protein: CASSLGDSGRGGYTF. This chain uses TRBV4-1 with TRBJ1-2, with 7 bases identical to TRBD1. The germline V gene has CDR1 MGHRA and CDR2 YSYEKL. CDR3 length equals 15 residues.

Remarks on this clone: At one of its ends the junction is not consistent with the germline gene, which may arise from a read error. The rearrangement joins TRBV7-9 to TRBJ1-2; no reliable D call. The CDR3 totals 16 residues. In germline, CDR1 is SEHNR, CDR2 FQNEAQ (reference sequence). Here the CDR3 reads CASSQDPPDLDYGYTF. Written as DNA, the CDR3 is TGCGCCAGCAGCCAAGATCCCCCAGACTTGGACTATGGCTACACCTTC.

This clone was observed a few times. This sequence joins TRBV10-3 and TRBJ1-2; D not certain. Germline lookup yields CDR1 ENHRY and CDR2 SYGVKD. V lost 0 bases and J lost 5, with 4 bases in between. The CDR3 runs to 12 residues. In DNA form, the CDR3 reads TGTGCCATCAGTGAGTCATTATATGGCTACACCTTC. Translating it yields CAISESLYGYTF.

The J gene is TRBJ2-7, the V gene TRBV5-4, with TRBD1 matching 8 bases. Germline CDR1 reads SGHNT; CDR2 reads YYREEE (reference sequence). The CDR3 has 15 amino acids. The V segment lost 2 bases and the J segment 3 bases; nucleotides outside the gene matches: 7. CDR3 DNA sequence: TGTGCCAGCAGCTTACGGCAGGGGGCAGTCTACGAGCAGTACTTC. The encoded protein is CASSLRQGAVYEQYF.

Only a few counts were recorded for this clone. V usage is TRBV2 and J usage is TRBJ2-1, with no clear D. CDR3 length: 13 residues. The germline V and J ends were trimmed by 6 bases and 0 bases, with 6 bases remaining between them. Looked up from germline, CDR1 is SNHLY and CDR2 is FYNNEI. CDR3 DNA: TGTGCCAGCAGCTATAGCTCCTACAATGAGCAGTTCTTC. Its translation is CASSYSSYNEQFF.

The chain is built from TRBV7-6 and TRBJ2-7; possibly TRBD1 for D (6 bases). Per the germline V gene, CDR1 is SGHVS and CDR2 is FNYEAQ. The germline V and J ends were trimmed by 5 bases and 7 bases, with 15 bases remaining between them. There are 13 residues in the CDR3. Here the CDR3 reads CASSPRGSEEQYF. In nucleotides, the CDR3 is TGTGCCAGCAGCCCCAGGGGATCGGAGGAGCAGTACTTC.

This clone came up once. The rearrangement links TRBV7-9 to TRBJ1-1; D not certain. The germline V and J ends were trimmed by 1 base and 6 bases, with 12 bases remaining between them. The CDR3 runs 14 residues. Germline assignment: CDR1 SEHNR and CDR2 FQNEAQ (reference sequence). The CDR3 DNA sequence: TGTGCCAGCAGCTTAGGCCGCGAGAAGCCTGAAGCTTTCTTT. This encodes CASSLGREKPEAFF.

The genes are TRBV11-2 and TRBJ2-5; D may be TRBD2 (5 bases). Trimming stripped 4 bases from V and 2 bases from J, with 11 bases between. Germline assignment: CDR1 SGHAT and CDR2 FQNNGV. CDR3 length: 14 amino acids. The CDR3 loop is CASSYGRTQETQYF. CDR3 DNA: TGTGCCAGCAGCTACGGACGGACTCAAGAGACCCAGTACTTC.

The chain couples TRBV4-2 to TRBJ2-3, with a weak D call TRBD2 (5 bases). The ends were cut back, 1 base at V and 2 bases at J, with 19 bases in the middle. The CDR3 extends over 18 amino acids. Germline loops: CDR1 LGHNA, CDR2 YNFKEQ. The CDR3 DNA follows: TGTGCCAGCAGCCAAGGGTCTGCCAGCGGCCGAATCACAGATACGCAGTATTTT. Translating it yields CASSQGSASGRITDTQYF.

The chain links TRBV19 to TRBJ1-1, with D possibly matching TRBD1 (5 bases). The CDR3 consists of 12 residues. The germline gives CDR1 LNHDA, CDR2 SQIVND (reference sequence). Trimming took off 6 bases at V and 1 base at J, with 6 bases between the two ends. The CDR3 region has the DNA TGTGCCAGTAGAACAGGGAACACTGAAGCTTTCTTT. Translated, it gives CASRTGNTEAFF.

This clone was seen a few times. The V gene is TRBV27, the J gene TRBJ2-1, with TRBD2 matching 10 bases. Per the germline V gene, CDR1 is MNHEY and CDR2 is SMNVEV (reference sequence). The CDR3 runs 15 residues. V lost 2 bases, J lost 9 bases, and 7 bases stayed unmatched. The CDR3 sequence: CASSLASGGAVEQFF. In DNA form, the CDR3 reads TGTGCCAGCAGTTTAGCCAGCGGGGGGGCCGTTGAGCAGTTCTTC.

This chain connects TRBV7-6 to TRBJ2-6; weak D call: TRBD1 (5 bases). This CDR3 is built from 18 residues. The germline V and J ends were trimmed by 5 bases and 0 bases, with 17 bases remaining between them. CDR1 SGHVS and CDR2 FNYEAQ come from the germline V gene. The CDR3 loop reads CASSPVAGFFSGANVLTF. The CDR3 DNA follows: TGTGCCAGCAGCCCCGTGGCAGGGTTCTTCTCTGGGGCCAACGTCCTGACTTTC.

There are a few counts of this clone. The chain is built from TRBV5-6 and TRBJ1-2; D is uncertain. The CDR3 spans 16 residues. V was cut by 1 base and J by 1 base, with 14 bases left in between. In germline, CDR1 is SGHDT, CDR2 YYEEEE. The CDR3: CASSLYPQDINYGYTF. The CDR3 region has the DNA TGTGCCAGCAGCTTGTACCCCCAGGATATTAACTATGGCTACACCTTC.

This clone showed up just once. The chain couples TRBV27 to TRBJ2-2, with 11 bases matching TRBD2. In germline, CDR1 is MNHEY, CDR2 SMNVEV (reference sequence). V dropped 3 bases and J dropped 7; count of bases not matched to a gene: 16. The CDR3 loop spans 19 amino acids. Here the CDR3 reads CASSLFLGLAGGSDGELFF. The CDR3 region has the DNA TGTGCCAGCAGTTTGTTTTTAGGGCTAGCGGGAGGTTCTGACGGGGAGCTGTTTTTT.

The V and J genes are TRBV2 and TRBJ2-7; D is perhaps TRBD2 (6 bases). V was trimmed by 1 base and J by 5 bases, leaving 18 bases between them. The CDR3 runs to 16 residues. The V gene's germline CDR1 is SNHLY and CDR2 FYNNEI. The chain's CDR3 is CASSEGGTGERDEQYF. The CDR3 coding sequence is TGTGCCAGCAGTGAAGGGGGGACTGGCGAGAGGGACGAGCAGTACTTC.

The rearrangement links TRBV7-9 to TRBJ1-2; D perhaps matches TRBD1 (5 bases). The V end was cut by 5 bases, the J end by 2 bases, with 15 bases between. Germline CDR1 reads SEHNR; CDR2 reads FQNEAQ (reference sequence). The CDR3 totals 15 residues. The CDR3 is CASSPTGVRNYGYTF. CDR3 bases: TGTGCCAGCAGCCCGACGGGGGTTCGGAACTATGGCTACACCTTC.